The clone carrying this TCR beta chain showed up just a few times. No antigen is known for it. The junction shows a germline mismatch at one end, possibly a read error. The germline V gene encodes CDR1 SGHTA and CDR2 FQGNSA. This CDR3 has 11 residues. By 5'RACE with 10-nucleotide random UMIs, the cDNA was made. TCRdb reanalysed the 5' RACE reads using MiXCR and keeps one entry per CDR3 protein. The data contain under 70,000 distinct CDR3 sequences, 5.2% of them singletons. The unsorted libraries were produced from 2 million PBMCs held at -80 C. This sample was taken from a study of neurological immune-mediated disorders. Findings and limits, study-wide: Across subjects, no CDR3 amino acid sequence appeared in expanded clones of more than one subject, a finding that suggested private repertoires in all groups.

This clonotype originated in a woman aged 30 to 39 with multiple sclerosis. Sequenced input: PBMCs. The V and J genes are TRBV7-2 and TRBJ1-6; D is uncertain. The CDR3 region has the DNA TGTGCCAGCAGCTTGAAGTCACCCCTCAACTTT. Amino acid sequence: CASSLKSPLNF.